This T cell receptor beta chain was documented in a study of blood T cells in healthy people across ages. The count of this clonotype is one. Using a J-beta primer mix together with a sample-barcoded 5' primer, a second PCR was run for roughly 7 to 12 cycles. TCRdb re-called the 5' RACE reads with MiXCR, one entry per CDR3 protein. This sample has roughly 500,000 distinct CDR3 sequences, with 27% found just once. Input material: blood. The sequence derives from a woman in her seventies in good health.

The CDR3 protein is CASSFGGGAKDTQYF. The CDR3 DNA is TGTGCCAGCAGCTTTGGAGGGGGGGCCAAAGATACGCAGTATTTT. The rearrangement uses TRBV7-9 and TRBJ2-3; D is possibly TRBD2 (7 bases). This CDR3 is 15 amino acids long. Looked up from germline, CDR1 is SEHNR and CDR2 is FQNEAQ (reference sequence). V dropped 3 bases and J dropped 5 bases, with 15 bases sitting between them.